Shown below are 30 T cell receptor beta chains from a single sample sequenced in a study of blood T cell repertoires in COVID-19. The assay was immunoSEQ multiplex PCR, and TCRdb's table has in-frame clones only and misses some. Of 25,000 to 30,000 clones listed, around 90% were seen once; the top ten hold approximately 8%. The sequenced sample was peripheral blood. The receptors derive from a man aged 45-65 years with active COVID-19.

This clone was seen a handful of times. One end of the junction is discordant with germline, which a read error may explain. The CDR3 region has the DNA TGTGCTAGCAGCTTACGCGGGAGCGCCGGGGAGCTGTTTTTT. Translating it yields CASSLRGSAGELFF. The chain links TRBV7-7 to TRBJ2-2; 7 positions match TRBD2. CDR1 is SSHAT, CDR2 FNYEAQ, per germline (reference sequence). The CDR3 totals 14 residues.

As for this clone: One end of the junction fails to match germline, which may point to a read error. The chain combines TRBV28 with TRBJ1-6; 8 nucleotides agree with TRBD1. CDR3 length equals 15 residues. CDR1 is MDHEN and CDR2 is SYDVKM in the germline V gene. The CDR3 DNA reads TGTGCCAGCAGTTTCGCAGGGGGCGTTTATTCCCCCCTCCACTTT. Its translation is CASSFAGGVYSPLHF. Full variable domain (missing parts from reference TRBV28 and TRBJ1-6): DVKVTQSSRYLVKRTGEKVFLECVQDMDHENMFWYRQDPGLGLRLIYFSYDVKMKEKGDIPEGYSVSREKKERFSLILESASTNQTSMYLCASSFAGGVYSPLHFGNGTRLTVT.

The chain uses TRBV6-2 or TRBV6-3 and TRBJ2-4; D call uncertain. This CDR3 is 13 amino acids long. CDR1 and CDR2 from the germline V gene are MNHEY and SVGEGT. V lost 0 bases and J 5 bases, leaving 5 bases between the germline ends. As DNA, the CDR3 is TGTGCCAGCAGTTACTCGAGCCAAAACATTCAGTACTTC. As protein: CASSYSSQNIQYF.

The chain joins TRBV6-5 to TRBJ1-2; 7 nucleotides line up with TRBD1. The CDR3 runs to 14 residues. The V segment lost 4 bases and the J segment 2 bases; nucleotides outside the gene matches: 4. Germline V lookup: CDR1 MNHEY, CDR2 SVGAGI. CDR3 nucleotides: TGTGCCAGCAGTTCGGGACAGCCCAACTATGGCTACACCTTC. It encodes CASSSGQPNYGYTF.

The rearrangement joins TRBV2 to TRBJ2-3; TRBD1 might be the D (6 bases). V lost 6 bases to trimming and J lost 2 bases, with 12 bases between them. CDR1 and CDR2 (germline): SNHLY, FYNNEI. The CDR3 spans 14 residues. The CDR3 DNA is TGTGCCAGCAGATCAGGGGCCCCCACAGATACGCAGTATTTT. As protein: CASRSGAPTDTQYF.

The chain links TRBV3-1 (or the pseudogene TRBV3-2) to TRBJ2-2; D unresolved. Germline values: CDR1 LGHDT, CDR2 YNNKEL (reference sequence). V lost 4 bases to trimming and J lost 2 bases, with 11 bases between them. There are 15 residues in the CDR3. The CDR3 is CASSPLVGNTGELFF. CDR3 bases: TGTGCCAGCAGCCCCCTTGTCGGTAACACCGGGGAGCTGTTTTTT.

The chain carries TRBV3-1 (or the pseudogene TRBV3-2) and TRBJ2-6; 7 bases fit TRBD1. The V and J ends lost 0 bases and 2 bases, in that order; junction bases with no gene match: 4. From germline, CDR1 is LGHDT and CDR2 YNNKEL (reference sequence). The CDR3 is 17 residues long. The CDR3 reads CASSQEGTGAGANVLTF. Written as DNA, the CDR3 is TGTGCCAGCAGCCAAGAAGGTACAGGGGCTGGGGCCAACGTCCTGACTTTC.

The V gene is TRBV7-9, the J gene TRBJ1-1; D is unresolved. Trimming removed 4 bases from V and 10 bases from J, with 7 bases in between. The CDR3 has 10 residues. Per germline, CDR1 SEHNR and CDR2 FQNEAQ (reference sequence). The CDR3 spells CASSSRGAFF. CDR3 coding DNA: TGTGCCAGCAGCTCTCGGGGAGCTTTCTTT.

Only a few counts were recorded for this clone. The rearrangement uses TRBV2 and TRBJ2-7; 8 bases agree with TRBD2. Unmatched junction bases numbered 5, after V lost 10 bases and J lost 3 bases. This CDR3 contains 12 residues. The germline V gene encodes CDR1 SNHLY and CDR2 FYNNEI. CDR3 sequence: CATVAGSYEQYF. For the CDR3, the DNA is TGTGCCACCGTAGCGGGGAGCTACGAGCAGTACTTC.

The chain is built from TRBV18 and TRBJ2-7, with 11 nucleotides matching TRBD1. The CDR3 contains 18 residues. Trimming cost V 5 bases and J 0 bases; bases outside gene matches: 12. Germline CDR1 KGHSH, CDR2 LQKENI. CDR3 residues: CASSAGTGGVLSSYEQYV. The CDR3 coding sequence is TGTGCCAGCTCAGCCGGGACAGGGGGTGTCCTTAGCTCCTACGAGCAGTACGTC.

In this sample, this clone turned up once. The rearrangement links TRBV23-1 to TRBJ2-1; D might be TRBD2 (7 bases). TRBV23-1 falls under the ORF class, with uncertain function. The CDR3 loop spans 16 amino acids. The V end was cut by 0 bases, the J end by 3 bases, with 12 bases between. The CDR3 loop reads CASSQSGEGDYNEQFF. The CDR3 bases are TGCGCCAGCAGTCAATCGGGGGAGGGGGACTACAATGAGCAGTTCTTC.

The genes are TRBV14 and TRBJ2-3; 15 bases agree with TRBD2. Germline CDR1 SGHDN, CDR2 FVKESK. V lost 2 bases to trimming and J lost 7 bases; unmatched junction nucleotides: 7. The CDR3 length is 17 residues. CDR3 amino acids: CASSQPGTSGGSYTQYF. The CDR3 DNA sequence: TGTGCCAGCAGCCAACCCGGGACTAGCGGGGGGTCGTATACGCAGTATTTT.

The genes are TRBV4-3 and TRBJ1-6, with 8 bases fitting TRBD1. Germline lookup yields CDR1 LGHNA and CDR2 YSLEER. This CDR3 has 13 residues. Germline trimming cut 8 bases from V and 9 bases from J; bases unmatched to any gene: 6. The CDR3 nucleotides read TGCGCCAGCTCTGGGACAGGAGTTTCACCCCTCCACTTT. Its translation is CASSGTGVSPLHF.

V usage is TRBV24-1 and J usage is TRBJ2-5; 9 bases line up with TRBD1. The CDR3 extends over 18 amino acids. CDR1 is KGHDR and CDR2 is SFDVKD in the germline V gene. Trimming at V came to 3 bases and at J to 2 bases, leaving 12 bases not matched to a gene. The CDR3 loop is CATSDPELGQGWQETQYF. CDR3 sequence (DNA): TGTGCCACCAGTGATCCCGAACTAGGACAGGGGTGGCAAGAGACCCAGTACTTC.

The chain joins TRBV9 to TRBJ2-2; possible D gene TRBD1, 5 bases. The germline V gene encodes CDR1 SGDLS and CDR2 YYNGEE. Trimming stripped 8 bases from V and 1 base from J, with 12 bases between. CDR3 size: 14 residues. The CDR3 sequence: CASQSQGNTGELFF. CDR3 in DNA: TGTGCCAGTCAGAGTCAGGGGAACACCGGGGAGCTGTTTTTT.

The chain carries TRBV15 and TRBJ1-5; no reliable D call. Trimming took 4 bases from V and 5 from J, leaving 9 bases between them. Germline CDR1 is LNHNV and CDR2 is YYDKDF (reference sequence). This CDR3 is 13 amino acids long. CDR3 sequence reads: CATSTESHQPQHF. In DNA, the CDR3 is TGTGCCACCAGCACTGAGTCGCATCAGCCCCAGCATTTT.

V gene TRBV7-9 combines with J gene TRBJ1-2; 8 nucleotides agree with TRBD1. CDR1 is SEHNR and CDR2 is FQNEAQ in the germline V gene (reference sequence). Trimming removed 6 bases from V and 1 base from J; junction bases left unmatched: 7. The CDR3 length is 15 residues. CDR3 amino acids: CASRQTGALNYGYTF. CDR3 sequence (DNA): TGTGCCAGCAGGCAGACAGGGGCTCTTAACTATGGCTACACCTTC.

The chain recombines TRBV5-4 with TRBJ2-7, with D maybe TRBD1 (5 bases). The CDR3 covers 15 residues. V lost 0 bases, J lost 0 bases, and 10 bases lay in between. CDR1 and CDR2 from the germline V gene are SGHNT and YYREEE (reference sequence). Written as DNA, the CDR3 is TGTGCCAGCAGCTTGGTAGGGCAGGGCTCCTACGAGCAGTACTTC. Translating gives CASSLVGQGSYEQYF.

This clone appeared once. The chain combines TRBV9 with TRBJ1-5, with 8 bases fitting TRBD1. The germline CDR1 and CDR2 sequences are SGDLS and YYNGEE. With 1 base clipped from V and 3 bases from J, the junction kept 6 bases outside the gene matches. This CDR3 is built from 16 residues. Here the CDR3 reads CASSVRDRIYNQPQHF. The DNA for the CDR3 is TGTGCCAGCAGCGTAAGGGACAGGATATACAATCAGCCCCAGCATTTT.

The chain has TRBV6-5 and TRBJ2-3, with TRBD1 identical over 8 bases. This CDR3 contains 14 residues. Per the germline V gene, CDR1 is MNHEY and CDR2 is SVGAGI. The ends lost 3 bases at V and 3 bases at J; junction bases unmatched: 2. In nucleotides, the CDR3 is TGTGCCAGCAGTTATTACAGGGGGACAGATACGCAGTATTTT. Translated, it gives CASSYYRGTDTQYF.

CDR3 DNA sequence: TGTGCCAGCAGTTACCCGGATACGCAGTATTTT. It yields the protein CASSYPDTQYF. V gene TRBV6-2 or TRBV6-3 combines with J gene TRBJ2-3; no clear D gene. The CDR3 has 11 amino acids. Germline values: CDR1 MNHEY, CDR2 SVGEGT. V shed 2 bases and J shed 6 bases, with 3 bases lying between them.

This chain joins TRBV11-3 and TRBJ1-1; perhaps TRBD1 as D (5 bases). The V gene lost 5 bases and the J gene lost 11 bases, with 15 bases spanning the gap. CDR3 length: 12 residues. In germline, CDR1 is SGHNT, CDR2 YENEEA. The CDR3 bases are TGTGCCAGCAGCGAAAGGAGGGGCGACGCTTTCTTT. As protein: CASSERRGDAFF.

V and J are TRBV5-4 and TRBJ2-3, with 11 positions matching TRBD1. CDR3 size: 16 residues. In germline, CDR1 is SGHNT, CDR2 YYREEE (reference sequence). Trimming cost V 3 bases and J 5 bases; bases outside gene matches: 8. This CDR3 reads CASSWDRGKSGDTQYF. The CDR3 nucleotides read TGTGCCAGCAGCTGGGACAGGGGGAAGTCGGGAGATACGCAGTATTTT.

The chain is built from TRBV3-1 (or the pseudogene TRBV3-2) and TRBJ2-7; D uncertain. V lost 4 bases to trimming and J lost 0 bases, with 4 bases between them. Per the germline V gene, CDR1 is LGHDT and CDR2 is YNNKEL (reference sequence). This CDR3 has 12 residues. CDR3 region: CASSLFSYEQYF. CDR3 sequence (DNA): TGTGCCAGCAGCCTCTTCTCCTACGAGCAGTACTTC.

CDR3 region: CASSFESGMSGYTF. DNA of the CDR3: TGCGCCAGCAGCTTCGAATCAGGGATGAGTGGCTACACCTTC. The chain carries TRBV5-1 and TRBJ1-2; the D gene is possibly TRBD1 (5 bases). Germline V gives CDR1 SGHRS, CDR2 YFSETQ. The CDR3 totals 14 residues. Trimming pared 2 bases from V and 7 bases from J, leaving 15 bases between.

This clone was counted a few times. The chain recombines TRBV7-9 with TRBJ1-6; D gene ambiguous. The V gene's germline CDR1 is SEHNR and CDR2 FQNEAQ (reference sequence). This CDR3 spans 14 amino acids. V was shortened by 2 bases and J by 7 bases, with 9 bases between the two germline ends. The chain's CDR3 is CASSLSGRNSPLHF. The CDR3 nucleotides are TGTGCCAGCAGCTTAAGCGGGAGGAATTCACCCCTCCACTTT.

Worth noting for this clone: The germline gene is not matched at one end of the junction; a read error may be the cause. This chain links TRBV18 with TRBJ2-7; 7 bases line up with TRBD1. Germline V CDR1 and CDR2: KGHSH, LQKENI. The CDR3 spans 16 residues. The DNA of the CDR3 is TGTGCCAGCAGGAACAGGGGCCCGACAATTTCCTCCGAGCAGTACTTC. This translates into CASRNRGPTISSEQYF.

The genes are TRBV3-1 (or the pseudogene TRBV3-2) and TRBJ2-1; D unclear. This CDR3 is built from 14 residues. Germline lookup yields CDR1 LGHDT and CDR2 YNNKEL (reference sequence). Deletions cut 0 bases from V and 6 bases from J, with 9 bases between. The CDR3 DNA sequence: TGTGCCAGCAGCCAAGAACCATTTAGCAATGAGCAGTTCTTC. Its translation is CASSQEPFSNEQFF.

This chain joins TRBV5-6 and TRBJ2-7; the D gene is possibly TRBD2 (5 bases). The CDR3 runs to 14 residues. Trimming removed 3 bases from V and 3 bases from J, with 13 bases in between. Germline CDR1 reads SGHDT; CDR2 reads YYEEEE. The CDR3 nucleotides are TGTGCCAGCAGCTCGCGGAGTAGCGACTACGAGCAGTACTTC. As protein: CASSSRSSDYEQYF.

This clone was seen more than once but under ten times. J is TRBJ1-3 and V is TRBV4-3; D unclear. Germline loops: CDR1 LGHNA, CDR2 YSLEER. The CDR3 is made up of 15 amino acids. Trimming stripped 0 bases from V and 0 bases from J, with 6 bases between. The CDR3 DNA reads TGCGCCAGCAGCCAAGAGAGGTACTCTGGAAACACCATATATTTT. It is translated as CASSQERYSGNTIYF.